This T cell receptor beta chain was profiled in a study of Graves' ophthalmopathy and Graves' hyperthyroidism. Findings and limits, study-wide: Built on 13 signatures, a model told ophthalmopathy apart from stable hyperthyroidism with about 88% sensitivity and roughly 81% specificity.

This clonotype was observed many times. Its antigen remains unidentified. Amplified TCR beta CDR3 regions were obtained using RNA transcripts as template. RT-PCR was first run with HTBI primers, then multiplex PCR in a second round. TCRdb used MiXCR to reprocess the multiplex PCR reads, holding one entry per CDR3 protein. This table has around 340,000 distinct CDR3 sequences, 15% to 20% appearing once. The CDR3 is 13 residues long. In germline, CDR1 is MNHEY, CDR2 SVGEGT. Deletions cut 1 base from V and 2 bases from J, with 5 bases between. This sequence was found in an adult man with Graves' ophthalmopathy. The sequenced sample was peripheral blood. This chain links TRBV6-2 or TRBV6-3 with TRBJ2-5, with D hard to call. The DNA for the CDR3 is TGTGCCAGCAGTTACTTGGGACAAGAGACCCAGTACTTC. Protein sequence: CASSYLGQETQYF.